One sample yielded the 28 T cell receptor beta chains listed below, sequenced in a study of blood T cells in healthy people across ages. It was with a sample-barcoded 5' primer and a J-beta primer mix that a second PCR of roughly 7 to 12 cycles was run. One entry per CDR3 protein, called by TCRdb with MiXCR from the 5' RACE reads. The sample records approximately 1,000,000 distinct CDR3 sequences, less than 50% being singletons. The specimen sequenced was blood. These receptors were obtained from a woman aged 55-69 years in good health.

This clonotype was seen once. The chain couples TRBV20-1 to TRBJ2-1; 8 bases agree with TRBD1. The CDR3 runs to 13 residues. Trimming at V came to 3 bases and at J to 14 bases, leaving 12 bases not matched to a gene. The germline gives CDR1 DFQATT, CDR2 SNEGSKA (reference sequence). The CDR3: CSARRTGTGIKFF. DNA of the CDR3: TGCAGTGCTAGGAGGACCGGGACAGGTATAAAGTTCTTC.

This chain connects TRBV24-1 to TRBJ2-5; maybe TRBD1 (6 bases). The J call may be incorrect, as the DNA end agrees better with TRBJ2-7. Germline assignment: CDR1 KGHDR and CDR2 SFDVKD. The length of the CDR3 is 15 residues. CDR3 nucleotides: TGTGCCACCAGTGACCCGGGACATAACACCTACGAGCAGTACTTC. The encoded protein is CATSDPGHNTYEQYF.

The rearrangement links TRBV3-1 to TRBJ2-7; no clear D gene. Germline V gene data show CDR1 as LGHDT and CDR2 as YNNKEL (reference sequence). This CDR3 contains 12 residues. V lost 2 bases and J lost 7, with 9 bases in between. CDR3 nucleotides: TGTGCCAGCAGCCAATCAGCCAGTGAGCAGTACTTC. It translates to CASSQSASEQYF.

The CDR3 DNA sequence: TGTGCCATCAGTGAAGGACGCGCAGATACGCAGTATTTT. Amino acids: CAISEGRADTQYF. The chain recombines TRBV10-3 with TRBJ2-3, with D hard to call. The germline V gene has CDR1 ENHRY and CDR2 SYGVKD. The CDR3 contains 13 residues. Trimming left V 3 bases short and J 4 bases short, with 8 bases between.

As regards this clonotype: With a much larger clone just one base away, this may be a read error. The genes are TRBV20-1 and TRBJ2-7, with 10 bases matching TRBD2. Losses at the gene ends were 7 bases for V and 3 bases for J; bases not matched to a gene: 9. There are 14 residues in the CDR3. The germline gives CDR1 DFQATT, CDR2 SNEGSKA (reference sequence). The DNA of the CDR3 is TGCAGTGTAGCGGGAGGCCCCAGGAACTACGAGCAGTACTTC. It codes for CSVAGGPRNYEQYF.

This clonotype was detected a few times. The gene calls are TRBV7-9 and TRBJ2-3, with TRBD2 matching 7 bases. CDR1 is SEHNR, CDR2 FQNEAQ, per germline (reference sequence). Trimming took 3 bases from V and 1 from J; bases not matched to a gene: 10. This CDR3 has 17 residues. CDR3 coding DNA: TGTGCCAGCAGCTTCTGGATCGCGGGAGCGGGCACAGATACGCAGTATTTT. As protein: CASSFWIAGAGTDTQYF. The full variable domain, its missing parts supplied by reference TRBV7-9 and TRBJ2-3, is DTGVSQNPRHKITKRGQNVTFRCDPISEHNRLYWYRQTLGQGPEFLTYFQNEAQLEKSRLLSDRFSAERPKGSFSTLEIQRTEQGDSAMYLCASSFWIAGAGTDTQYFGPGTRLTVL.

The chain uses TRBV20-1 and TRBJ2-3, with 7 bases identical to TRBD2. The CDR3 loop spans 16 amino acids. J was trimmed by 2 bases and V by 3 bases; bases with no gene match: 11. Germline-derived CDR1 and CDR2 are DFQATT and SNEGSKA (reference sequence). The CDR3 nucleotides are TGCAGTGCTAGGCCCGGGGAGGGCCTTTTCACAGATACGCAGTATTTT. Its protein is CSARPGEGLFTDTQYF.

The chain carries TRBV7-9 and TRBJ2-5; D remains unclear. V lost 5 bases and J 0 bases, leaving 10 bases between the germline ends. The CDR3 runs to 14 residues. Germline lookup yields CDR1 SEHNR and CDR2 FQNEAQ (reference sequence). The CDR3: CASSMSRNQETQYF. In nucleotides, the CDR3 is TGTGCCAGCAGCATGAGCAGAAACCAAGAGACCCAGTACTTC.

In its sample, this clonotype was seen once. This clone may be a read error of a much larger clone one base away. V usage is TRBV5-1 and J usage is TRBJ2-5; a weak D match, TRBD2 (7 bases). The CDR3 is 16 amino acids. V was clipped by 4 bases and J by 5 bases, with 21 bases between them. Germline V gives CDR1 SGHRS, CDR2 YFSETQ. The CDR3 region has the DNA TGCGCCAGCAGCCACGCAGGGGCTAGCGGAAAGGAGACCCAGTACTTC. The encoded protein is CASSHAGASGKETQYF. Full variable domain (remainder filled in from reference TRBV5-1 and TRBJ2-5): KAGVTQTPRYLIKTRGQQVTLSCSPISGHRSVSWYQQTPGQGLQFLFEYFSETQRNKGNFPGRFSGRQFSNSRSEMNVSTLELGDSALYLCASSHAGASGKETQYFGPGTRLLVL.

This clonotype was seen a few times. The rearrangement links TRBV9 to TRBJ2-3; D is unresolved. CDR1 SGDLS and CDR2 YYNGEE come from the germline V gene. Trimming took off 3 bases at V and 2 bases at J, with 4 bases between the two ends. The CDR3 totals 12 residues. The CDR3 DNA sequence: TGTGCCAGCAGCGAACACACAGATACGCAGTATTTT. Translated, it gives CASSEHTDTQYF.

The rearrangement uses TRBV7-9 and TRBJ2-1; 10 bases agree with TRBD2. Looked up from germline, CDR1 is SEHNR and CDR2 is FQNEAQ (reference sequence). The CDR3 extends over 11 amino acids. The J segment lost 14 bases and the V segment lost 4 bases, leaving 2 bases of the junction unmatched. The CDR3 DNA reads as TGTGCCAGCAGCTCCGGGACTAGCGAGTTCTTC. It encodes CASSSGTSEFF.

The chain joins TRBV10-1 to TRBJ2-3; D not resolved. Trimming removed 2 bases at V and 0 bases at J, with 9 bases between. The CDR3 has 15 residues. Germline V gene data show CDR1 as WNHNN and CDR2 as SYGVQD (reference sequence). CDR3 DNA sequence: TGCGCCAGCAGTGAGAGTGTTGTAAGCACAGATACGCAGTATTTT. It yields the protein CASSESVVSTDTQYF.

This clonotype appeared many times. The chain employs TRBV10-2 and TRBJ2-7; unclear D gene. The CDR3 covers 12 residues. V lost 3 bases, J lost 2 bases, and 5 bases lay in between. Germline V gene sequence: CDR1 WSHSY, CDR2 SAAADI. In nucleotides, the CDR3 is TGCGCCAGCAGTGATTTCCCCTACGAGCAGTACTTC. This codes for CASSDFPYEQYF.

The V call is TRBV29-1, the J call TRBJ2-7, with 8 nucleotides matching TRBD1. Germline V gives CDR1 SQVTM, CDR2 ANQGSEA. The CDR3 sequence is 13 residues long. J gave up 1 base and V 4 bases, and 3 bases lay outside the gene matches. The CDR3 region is CSVVGTGSYEQYF. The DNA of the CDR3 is TGCAGCGTTGTGGGGACAGGTTCCTACGAGCAGTACTTC.

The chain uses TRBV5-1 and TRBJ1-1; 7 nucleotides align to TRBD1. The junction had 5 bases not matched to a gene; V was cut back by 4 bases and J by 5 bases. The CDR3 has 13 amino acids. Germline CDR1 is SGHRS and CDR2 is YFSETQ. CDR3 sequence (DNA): TGCGCCAGCAGCCAGACAGGGTATACTGAAGCTTTCTTT. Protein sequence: CASSQTGYTEAFF.

CDR3 bases: TGTGCCAGCAGCTTGGTTGTCAGCTACCAAGAGACCCAGTACTTC. It is translated as CASSLVVSYQETQYF. The chain uses TRBV5-6 and TRBJ2-5; unclear D gene. Germline loops: CDR1 SGHDT, CDR2 YYEEEE. The CDR3 runs 15 residues. V shed 0 bases and J shed 0 bases, with 9 bases lying between them.

CDR3: CAISGTDYNEQFF. The CDR3 DNA reads TGTGCCATCAGTGGGACAGATTACAATGAGCAGTTCTTC. The chain is built from TRBV10-3 and TRBJ2-1; possible D gene TRBD1, 6 bases. This CDR3 has 13 amino acids. The germline gives CDR1 ENHRY, CDR2 SYGVKD. V dropped 4 bases and J dropped 4 bases, with 8 bases sitting between them.

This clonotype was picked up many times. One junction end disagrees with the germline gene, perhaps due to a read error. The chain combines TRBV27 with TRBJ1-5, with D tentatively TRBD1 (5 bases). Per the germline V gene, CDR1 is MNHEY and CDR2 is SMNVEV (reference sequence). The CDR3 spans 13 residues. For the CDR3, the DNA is TGTGCCAGCAGTGTATCGGGGGTTCCGCCCCAGCATTTT. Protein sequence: CASSVSGVPPQHF.

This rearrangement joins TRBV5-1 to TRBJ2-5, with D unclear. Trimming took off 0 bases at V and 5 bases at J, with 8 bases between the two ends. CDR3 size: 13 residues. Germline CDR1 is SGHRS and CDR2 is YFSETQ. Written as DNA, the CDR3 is TGCGCCAGCAGCTTGGTGAATGGGGAGACCCAGTACTTC. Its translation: CASSLVNGETQYF.

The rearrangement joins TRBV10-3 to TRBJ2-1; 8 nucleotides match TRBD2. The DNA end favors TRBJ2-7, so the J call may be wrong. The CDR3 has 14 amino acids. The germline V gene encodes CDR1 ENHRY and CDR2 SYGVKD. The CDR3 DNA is TGTGCCATCAGTGCGGGACTAGTGTACAATGAGCAGTACTTC. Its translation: CAISAGLVYNEQYF.

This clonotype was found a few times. CDR3 protein: CASSLGGRANEQFF. The CDR3 nucleotides are TGTGCCAGCAGCTTAGGCGGCAGGGCCAATGAGCAGTTCTTC. The chain carries TRBV11-2 and TRBJ2-1; D might be TRBD1 (5 bases). V lost 1 base and J 6 bases, leaving 10 bases between the germline ends. Germline CDR1 is SGHAT and CDR2 is FQNNGV. The CDR3 extends over 14 amino acids.

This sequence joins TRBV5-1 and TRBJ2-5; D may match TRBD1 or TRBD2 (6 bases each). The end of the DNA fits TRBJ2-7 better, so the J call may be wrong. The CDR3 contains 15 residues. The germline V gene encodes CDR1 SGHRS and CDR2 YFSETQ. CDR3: CASSLRGTATYEQYF. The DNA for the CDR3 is TGCGCCAGCAGCTTGAGGGGGACTGCAACCTACGAGCAGTACTTC.

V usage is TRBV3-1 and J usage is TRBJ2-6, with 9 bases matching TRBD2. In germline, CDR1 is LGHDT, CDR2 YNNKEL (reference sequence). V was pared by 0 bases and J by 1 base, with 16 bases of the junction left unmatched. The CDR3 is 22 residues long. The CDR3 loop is CASSQDQRGEREVSSGANVLTF. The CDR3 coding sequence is TGTGCCAGCAGCCAAGATCAGCGGGGAGAGCGGGAGGTGTCATCTGGGGCCAACGTCCTGACTTTC.

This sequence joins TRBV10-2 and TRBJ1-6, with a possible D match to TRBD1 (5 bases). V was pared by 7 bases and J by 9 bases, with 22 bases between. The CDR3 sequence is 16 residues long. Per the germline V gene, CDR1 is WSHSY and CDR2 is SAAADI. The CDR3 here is CASNQEGQALGSPLHF. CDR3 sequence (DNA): TGCGCCAGCAACCAAGAGGGGCAGGCCCTTGGTTCACCCCTCCACTTT.

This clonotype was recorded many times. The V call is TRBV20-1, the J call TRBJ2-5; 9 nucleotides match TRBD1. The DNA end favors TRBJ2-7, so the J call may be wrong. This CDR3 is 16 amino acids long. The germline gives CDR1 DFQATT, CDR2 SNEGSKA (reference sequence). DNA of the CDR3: TGCAGTGCTAGAGACAAGACCGGGACAGGGAAAGGCGAGCAGTACTTC. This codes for CSARDKTGTGKGEQYF.

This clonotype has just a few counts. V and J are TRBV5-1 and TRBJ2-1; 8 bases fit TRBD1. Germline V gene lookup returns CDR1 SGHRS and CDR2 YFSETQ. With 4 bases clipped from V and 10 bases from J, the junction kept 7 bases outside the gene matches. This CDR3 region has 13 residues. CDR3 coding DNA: TGCGCCAGCAGCCCGGACAGGGTTGTGGAGCAGTTCTTC. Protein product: CASSPDRVVEQFF. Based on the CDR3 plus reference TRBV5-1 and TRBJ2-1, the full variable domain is KAGVTQTPRYLIKTRGQQVTLSCSPISGHRSVSWYQQTPGQGLQFLFEYFSETQRNKGNFPGRFSGRQFSNSRSEMNVSTLELGDSALYLCASSPDRVVEQFFGPGTRLTVL.

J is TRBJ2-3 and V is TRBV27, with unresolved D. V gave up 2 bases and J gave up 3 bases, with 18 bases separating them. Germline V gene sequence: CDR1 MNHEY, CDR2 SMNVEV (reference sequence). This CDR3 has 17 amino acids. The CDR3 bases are TGTGCCAGCAGTTTAAGGTCCGGGTCTCTTGGGACAGATACGCAGTATTTT. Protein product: CASSLRSGSLGTDTQYF.

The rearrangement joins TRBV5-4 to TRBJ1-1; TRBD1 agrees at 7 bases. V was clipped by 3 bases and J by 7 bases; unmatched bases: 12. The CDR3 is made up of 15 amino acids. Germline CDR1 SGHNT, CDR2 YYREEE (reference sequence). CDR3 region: CASSSQVDRSFEAFF. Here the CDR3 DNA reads TGTGCCAGCAGCTCCCAAGTGGACAGGAGTTTTGAAGCTTTCTTT.